One and the same sample provided the 31 T cell receptor beta chains below, sequenced in a study of early T cells in non-severe SARS-CoV-2 infection. MiXCR, run by TCRdb on the 5' RACE reads, gives a single entry per CDR3 protein. The sample lists 20,000 to 30,000 distinct CDR3 sequences; about 4.6% were seen once. Sequenced input: whole blood. These TCRs come from an adult who was a healthcare worker with PCR-confirmed SARS-CoV-2 infection or an uninfected control (not recorded which).

At least ten counts were recorded for this clonotype. The chain links TRBV11-2 to TRBJ2-3; 10 positions match TRBD2. V was pared by 2 bases and J by 3 bases, with 5 bases of the junction left unmatched. The germline V gene has CDR1 SGHAT and CDR2 FQNNGV. The CDR3 contains 16 residues. CDR3 sequence: CASSLIASGGTDTQYF. Written as DNA, the CDR3 is TGTGCCAGCAGCTTAATTGCTAGCGGGGGTACAGATACGCAGTATTTT.

V gene TRBV6-6 combines with J gene TRBJ1-1; D unresolved. Trimming cost V 6 bases and J 5 bases, with 16 bases left between them. The CDR3 has 14 residues. Germline-derived CDR1 and CDR2 are MNHNY and SVGAGI (reference sequence). The CDR3 coding sequence is TGTGCCAGCAGCGGTCGTCGAGGCCAAACTGAAGCTTTCTTT. Translation gives CASSGRRGQTEAFF.

This clonotype was observed at least ten times. The chain carries TRBV7-2 and TRBJ1-2; no clear D. CDR3 length: 13 amino acids. V gave up 5 bases and J gave up 5 bases, with 12 bases separating them. Per the germline V gene, CDR1 is SGHTA and CDR2 is FQGNSA. The CDR3 nucleotides read TGTGCCAGCAGCAGTCAAGGTTCTTATGGCTACACCTTC. Its translation is CASSSQGSYGYTF.

CDR3 nucleotides: TGTGCCAGCAGTGAAATGGTGGGACACAATGAGCAGTTCTTC. Protein: CASSEMVGHNEQFF. The chain joins TRBV6-1 to TRBJ2-1; the D gene could be TRBD1 or TRBD2 (5 bases each). CDR3 size: 14 residues. V dropped 2 bases and J dropped 5 bases, with 10 bases sitting between them. Germline CDR1 is MNHNS and CDR2 is SASEGT.

V is TRBV5-1 and J is TRBJ1-2; D possibly corresponds to TRBD1 (5 bases). Trimming shortened V by 0 bases and J by 4 bases, and 16 bases separated the two germline ends. CDR1 SGHRS and CDR2 YFSETQ come from the germline V gene. The CDR3 has 16 amino acids. The CDR3 region has the DNA TGCGCCAGCAGCTTGGCCGGGGACCCAACCTCCTATGGCTACACCTTC. It yields the protein CASSLAGDPTSYGYTF.

This clonotype was counted a few times. This chain uses TRBV6-2 or TRBV6-3 with TRBJ2-7; D possibly corresponds to TRBD2 (5 bases). Trimming cost V 7 bases and J 7 bases, with 17 bases left between them. Per germline, CDR1 MNHEY and CDR2 SVGEGT. This CDR3 is 13 amino acids long. CDR3 sequence: CASNSGPGREQYF. The CDR3 coding sequence is TGTGCCAGCAACAGCGGTCCGGGAAGGGAGCAGTACTTC.

This clonotype was observed at least ten times. The J gene is TRBJ1-1, the V gene TRBV6-2 or TRBV6-3; TRBD1 is a possible D gene (5 bases). V was shortened by 6 bases and J by 6 bases, with 11 bases between the two germline ends. CDR1 MNHEY and CDR2 SVGEGT come from the germline V gene. This CDR3 is built from 12 residues. The CDR3 nucleotides read TGTGCCAGCAGAGACAGTGAATCTGAAGCTTTCTTT. Translated: CASRDSESEAFF.

This clonotype was seen repeatedly, ten times or more. The V and J genes are TRBV6-1 and TRBJ2-7, with TRBD2 as a possible D gene (6 bases). Trimming cost V 3 bases and J 2 bases, with 8 bases left between them. The CDR3 sequence is 13 residues long. The germline V gene has CDR1 MNHNS and CDR2 SASEGT. The CDR3 protein is CASSEGGTYEQYF. In nucleotides, the CDR3 is TGTGCCAGCAGTGAGGGCGGGACCTACGAGCAGTACTTC.

In this sample, this clonotype turned up many times. V and J are TRBV7-2 and TRBJ2-1; D not resolved. Looked up from germline, CDR1 is SGHTA and CDR2 is FQGNSA. Trimming removed 1 base at V and 5 bases at J, with 6 bases between. CDR3 size: 13 residues. CDR3 sequence reads: CASSLVSDNEQFF. The DNA of the CDR3 is TGTGCCAGCAGCTTAGTGAGTGACAATGAGCAGTTCTTC.

The rearrangement links TRBV30 to TRBJ2-6; the D gene is possibly TRBD1 (5 bases). V was pared by 3 bases and J by 0 bases, with 15 bases between. The CDR3 contains 17 residues. The germline V gene has CDR1 GTSNPN and CDR2 SVGIG (reference sequence). CDR3 in amino acids: CAWSHGRTNSGANVLTF. The CDR3 bases are TGTGCCTGGAGCCACGGCAGGACAAACTCTGGGGCCAACGTCCTGACTTTC.

This chain connects TRBV20-1 to TRBJ2-1; 11 bases align to TRBD2. The CDR3 has 18 amino acids. V dropped 1 base and J dropped 0; count of bases not matched to a gene: 8. Germline CDR1 DFQATT, CDR2 SNEGSKA (reference sequence). The CDR3 is CSARGTSGPSSSYNEQFF. The DNA of the CDR3 is TGCAGTGCTAGAGGGACTAGCGGGCCTTCTAGCTCCTACAATGAGCAGTTCTTC.

This clonotype has only a few counts. This chain links TRBV7-6 with TRBJ2-2, with TRBD1 matching 12 bases. Germline V gene lookup returns CDR1 SGHVS and CDR2 FNYEAQ. With 0 bases clipped from V and 4 bases from J, the junction kept 6 bases outside the gene matches. The CDR3 extends over 18 amino acids. CDR3 sequence reads: CASSLAEPGQGATGELFF. DNA for the CDR3: TGTGCCAGCAGCTTAGCGGAGCCGGGACAGGGGGCCACCGGGGAGCTGTTTTTT.

This clonotype has a count of ten or more. The chain recombines TRBV2 with TRBJ1-1; perhaps TRBD1 as D (6 bases). There are 15 residues in the CDR3. V was trimmed by 3 bases and J by 4 bases, leaving 15 bases between them. Per germline, CDR1 SNHLY and CDR2 FYNNEI. CDR3 coding DNA: TGTGCCAGCAGTGATGTAGGGGGATGGGGCACTGAAGCTTTCTTT. Protein product: CASSDVGGWGTEAFF.

This clonotype was seen a handful of times. This chain uses TRBV29-1 with TRBJ2-5; 8 bases are a match to TRBD1. V was clipped by 2 bases and J by 5 bases; unmatched bases: 7. The CDR3 spans 14 residues. In germline, CDR1 is SQVTM, CDR2 ANQGSEA. This CDR3 reads CSVERGTGGETQYF. DNA of the CDR3: TGCAGCGTTGAAAGGGGGACAGGAGGCGAGACCCAGTACTTC.

This clonotype appeared many times. This CDR3 is CSSPEGDEQFF. CDR3 DNA: TGCAGCTCCCCTGAGGGGGATGAGCAGTTCTTC. The chain carries TRBV29-1 and TRBJ2-1; perhaps TRBD1 as D (6 bases). Trimming cost V 8 bases and J 8 bases, with 13 bases left between them. The CDR3 sequence is 11 residues long. The germline gives CDR1 SQVTM, CDR2 ANQGSEA.

This clonotype occurred a few times. CDR3 nucleotides: TGTGCCAGTAGTATTTCTATAGATACGCAGTATTTT. It specifies CASSISIDTQYF. J is TRBJ2-3 and V is TRBV19; D is uncertain. CDR3 length: 12 residues. CDR1 is LNHDA, CDR2 SQIVND, per germline (reference sequence). Trimming pared 3 bases from V and 5 bases from J, leaving 6 bases between.

This clonotype appeared a few times. This chain uses TRBV4-3 with TRBJ2-1, with D tentatively TRBD2 (6 bases). The CDR3 covers 17 residues. Between the trimmed V and J ends, which lost 1 base and 6 bases, there was a span of 19 bases. The germline V gene has CDR1 LGHNA and CDR2 YSLEER. CDR3 in amino acids: CASSQVRRGLLLNEQFF. For the CDR3, the DNA is TGCGCCAGCAGCCAAGTTCGGAGGGGTCTACTACTCAATGAGCAGTTCTTC.

This clonotype was observed at least ten times. V and J are TRBV20-1 and TRBJ1-1; 7 bases fit TRBD1. Trimming cost V 1 base and J 1 base; bases outside gene matches: 9. This CDR3 region has 16 residues. Germline V gene data show CDR1 as DFQATT and CDR2 as SNEGSKA (reference sequence). DNA for the CDR3: TGCAGTGCTAGAGTTTACAGGGGTACGGAGAACACTGAAGCTTTCTTT. Amino acids: CSARVYRGTENTEAFF.

Ten or more counts support this clonotype. The V call is TRBV10-3, the J call TRBJ1-2; the match to TRBD1 covers 7 bases. The CDR3 sequence is 14 residues long. V was pared by 7 bases and J by 4 bases, with 9 bases of the junction left unmatched. CDR1 is ENHRY and CDR2 is SYGVKD in the germline V gene. Written as DNA, the CDR3 is TGTGCCATCAAAGAGGGGGCGGAATTCTATGGCTACACCTTC. Its translation: CAIKEGAEFYGYTF.

This clonotype came up many times. This sequence joins TRBV7-9 and TRBJ1-5, with unresolved D. V was shortened by 1 base and J by 9 bases, with 7 bases between the two germline ends. Germline assignment: CDR1 SEHNR and CDR2 FQNEAQ (reference sequence). The CDR3 extends over 12 amino acids. CDR3 DNA: TGTGCCAGCAGCTTAGGGCGGACGCCCCAGCATTTT. This sequence encodes CASSLGRTPQHF.

This clonotype was seen many times. CDR3 in DNA: TGTGCCAGCAGTACTAAGGCCCTAAATGGGGCCCACGAGCAGTACTTC. Translation: CASSTKALNGAHEQYF. The chain combines TRBV12-3 or TRBV12-4 with TRBJ2-7; TRBD1 might be the D (5 bases). V lost 5 bases and J 5 bases, leaving 22 bases between the germline ends. CDR3 size: 16 residues.

In this sample, this clonotype turned up many times. V is TRBV4-3 and J is TRBJ2-3; 8 bases agree with TRBD2. CDR1 is LGHNA and CDR2 is YSLEER in the germline V gene. J lost 1 base, V lost 1 base, and 16 bases had no gene match. The CDR3 is made up of 20 amino acids. The CDR3, as DNA: TGCGCCAGCAGCCAAGGTCTCCGGGGGGGCCCTTTAAATTGCACAGATACGCAGTATTTT. Encoded protein: CASSQGLRGGPLNCTDTQYF.

There are many counts of this clonotype. V and J are TRBV20-1 and TRBJ1-1; 9 nucleotides line up with TRBD1. Germline V gene lookup returns CDR1 DFQATT and CDR2 SNEGSKA (reference sequence). The CDR3 runs 16 residues. J lost 0 bases, V lost 6 bases, and 11 bases had no gene match. This CDR3 is CSALKGQGLMNTEAFF. CDR3 sequence (DNA): TGCAGTGCCCTAAAAGGACAGGGGCTCATGAACACTGAAGCTTTCTTT.

This chain uses TRBV19 with TRBJ2-3; 10 positions agree with TRBD2. The junction had 8 bases not matched to a gene; V was cut back by 3 bases and J by 5 bases. Germline lookup yields CDR1 LNHDA and CDR2 SQIVND (reference sequence). This CDR3 has 16 residues. The CDR3 nucleotides are TGTGCCAGTAGTATCGGAAGCGGGGGGGACGGAGATACGCAGTATTTT. This gives the protein CASSIGSGGDGDTQYF.

This clonotype occurred many times. The genes are TRBV7-2 and TRBJ1-1; TRBD1 matches at 7 bases. V dropped 5 bases and J dropped 4; count of bases not matched to a gene: 10. Germline lookup yields CDR1 SGHTA and CDR2 FQGNSA. CDR3 length: 15 residues. The CDR3 here is CASSLQTGRVTEAFF. CDR3 in DNA: TGTGCCAGCAGCCTCCAGACAGGGAGGGTCACTGAAGCTTTCTTT.

The table lists this clonotype with a few counts. V usage is TRBV7-2 and J usage is TRBJ1-5; D uncertain. There are 13 residues in the CDR3. CDR1 is SGHTA and CDR2 is FQGNSA in the germline V gene. The V end was cut by 5 bases, the J end by 0 bases, with 5 bases between. The CDR3 DNA is TGTGCCAGCAGCCCCCATAGCAATCAGCCCCAGCATTTT. It is translated as CASSPHSNQPQHF.

This clonotype was recorded at least ten times. The genes are TRBV7-6 and TRBJ2-1, with D possibly TRBD2 on 6 matching bases. The CDR3 is 16 residues long. V was shortened by 2 bases and J by 0 bases, with 11 bases between the two germline ends. Germline assignment: CDR1 SGHVS and CDR2 FNYEAQ. The CDR3: CASSLSGVSSYNEQFF. The CDR3 DNA reads as TGTGCCAGCAGCTTATCGGGGGTAAGCTCCTACAATGAGCAGTTCTTC. Full variable domain (outside the CDR3, taken from reference TRBV7-6 and TRBJ2-1): GAGVSQSPRYKVTKRGQDVALRCDPISGHVSLYWYRQALGQGPEFLTYFNYEAQQDKSGLPNDRFSAERPEGSISTLTIQRTEQRDSAMYRCASSLSGVSSYNEQFFGPGTRLTVL.

This clonotype was seen a few times. The V and J genes are TRBV7-8 and TRBJ2-7; D may be TRBD2 (5 bases). The CDR3 is 11 amino acids. The V and J ends lost 4 bases and 7 bases respectively, with 8 bases between them. Germline V gene data show CDR1 as SGHVS and CDR2 as FQNEAQ. The CDR3 sequence: CASSSRGEQYF. CDR3 nucleotide sequence: TGTGCCAGCAGCTCTCGAGGGGAGCAGTACTTC.

This clonotype has a handful of counts. The chain uses TRBV30 and TRBJ1-1; D possibly corresponds to TRBD1 (5 bases). Germline assignment: CDR1 GTSNPN and CDR2 SVGIG (reference sequence). This CDR3 region has 13 residues. Trimming removed 4 bases from V and 4 bases from J, with 13 bases in between. The CDR3 here is CAWMGVYGTEAFF. CDR3 nucleotide sequence: TGTGCCTGGATGGGGGTATACGGCACTGAAGCTTTCTTT.

This clonotype was observed many times. The rearrangement joins TRBV4-3 to TRBJ2-7; the D gene is possibly TRBD2 (5 bases). Germline CDR1 LGHNA, CDR2 YSLEER. CDR3 size: 16 residues. V dropped 0 bases and J dropped 2 bases, with 14 bases sitting between them. The CDR3 sequence: CASSQDLAGIAYEQYF. The CDR3 coding sequence is TGCGCCAGCAGCCAAGATCTTGCGGGTATAGCCTACGAGCAGTACTTC.

The table lists this clonotype with many counts. The rearrangement joins TRBV7-2 to TRBJ1-4, with 10 bases that match TRBD1. Germline loops: CDR1 SGHTA, CDR2 FQGNSA. The V gene end was trimmed by 1 base and the J gene end by 7 bases; junction bases not matched to a gene: 3. The CDR3 is 15 residues long. CDR3 in amino acids: CASSLVGDRGEKLFF. The DNA for the CDR3 is TGTGCCAGCAGCTTAGTAGGGGACAGGGGTGAAAAACTGTTTTTT. Full variable domain (remainder filled in from reference TRBV7-2 and TRBJ1-4): GAGVSQSPSNKVTEKGKDVELRCDPISGHTALYWYRQSLGQGLEFLIYFQGNSAPDKSGLPSDRFSAERTGGSVSTLTIQRTQQEDSAVYLCASSLVGDRGEKLFFGSGTQLSVL.